A selection of T cell receptor beta chains follows, all from one sample in a study of shared clonotypes between healthy human individuals. Here immunoSEQ multiplex PCR was the method, and the copy in TCRdb shows in-frame clones only, minus some. Here the sample spans approximately 940,000 clones, 76% being singletons. The specimen was memory CD4+ T cells sorted from blood. These receptors were collected from a young man in good health. Each CDR3 is given with its conserved first and last residue. A D gene is named only where the DNA matches it firmly. Only some rows state a clone size, as once, few, many or a class for expanded clones.

D,J,V,size,length,DNA,CDR3
TRBD2,TRBJ2-1,TRBV18,NA,16,TGTGCCAGCTCACCATTCGGGGGGGCCACATTTAATGAGCAGTTCTTC,CASSPFGGATFNEQFF
TRBD2,TRBJ2-3,TRBV10-3,NA,17,TGTGCCATCAGTGAGTCCCGACTAGCGGTTAGCACAGATACGCAGTATTTT,CAISESRLAVSTDTQYF
NA,TRBJ2-7,TRBV5-6,NA,12,TGTGCCAGCAGCTTGACTGGCTACGAGCAGTACTTC,CASSLTGYEQYF
NA,TRBJ2-1,TRBV29-1,NA,13,TGCAGCGTTGTATTTGGAAATAACAATGAGCAGTTCTTC,CSVVFGNNNEQFF
NA,TRBJ2-1,TRBV5-4,once,15,TGTGCCAGCAGCCTGGGACTCCCTCGGAGGAATGAGCAGTTCTTC,CASSLGLPRRNEQFF
NA,TRBJ1-3,TRBV6-5,NA,11,TGTGCCAGCAGTTACCGGGACACCATATATTTT,CASSYRDTIYF
NA,TRBJ1-6,TRBV18,NA,13,TGTGCCAGCTCGTCGGATGGCGGATCACCCCTCCACTTT,CASSSDGGSPLHF
TRBD1,TRBJ2-5,TRBV2,NA,14,TGTGCCAGCCGGTTGACAGGGGCAGGAGAGACCCAGTACTTC,CASRLTGAGETQYF
TRBD1,TRBJ1-1,TRBV27,NA,15,TGTGCCAGCAGTCTTCGACAGGGGGCCGGGACTGAAGCTTTCTTT,CASSLRQGAGTEAFF
NA,TRBJ2-3,TRBV2,NA,14,TGTGCCAGCAGTGAAGGGCTTAGCACAGATACGCAGTATTTT,CASSEGLSTDTQYF
NA,TRBJ2-1,TRBV7-3,NA,13,TGTGCCAGCAGCACCAGTACGGGGCTTGAGCAGTTCTTC,CASSTSTGLEQFF
NA,TRBJ1-1,TRBV5-1,NA,14,TGCGCCAGCAGCTTGGTGGGCGGGAACACTGAAGCTTTCTTT,CASSLVGGNTEAFF
TRBD1,TRBJ1-2,TRBV30,NA,14,TGTGCCTGGACGGAGACAGGGGCTAACTATGGCTACACCTTC,CAWTETGANYGYTF
TRBD1,TRBJ1-1,TRBV10-3,many,14,TGTGCCACCTCGACAGGGGTAGGGCACACTGAAGCTTTCTTT,CATSTGVGHTEAFF
NA,TRBJ1-1,TRBV27,NA,19,TGTGCCAGCAGTTGGATGTTAGCGGACGACATAAAGGGGGGTATCTCAGCTTTCTTT,CASSWMLADDIKGGISAFF
TRBD2,TRBJ2-3,TRBV5-4,NA,15,TGTGCCAGCAGCTTGGGGGGGAGGGGAAGAGATACGCAGTATTTT,CASSLGGRGRDTQYF
TRBD1,TRBJ1-6,TRBV10-3,NA,15,TGTGCCATCAGTGAGTCGGGGACAGGGTATTCACCCCTCCACTTT,CAISESGTGYSPLHF
NA,TRBJ1-6,TRBV28,NA,15,TGTGCCAGCAGAAGCGCGGGGCAAGGCAATTCACCCCTCCACTTT,CASRSAGQGNSPLHF
NA,TRBJ2-6,TRBV6-5,NA,13,TGTGCCAGCAGGGCTTCAGGGGCCAACGTCCTGACTTTC,CASRASGANVLTF
NA,TRBJ1-5,TRBV7-9,NA,14,TGTGCCAGCAGCTTGGAAGGAGTCAATCAGCCCCAGCATTTT,CASSLEGVNQPQHF
NA,TRBJ2-1,TRBV6-1,NA,15,TGTGCCAGCAGGTCGACTGAGAGCTCCTACAATGAGCAGTTCTTC,CASRSTESSYNEQFF
TRBD1,TRBJ2-2,TRBV9,NA,15,TGTGCCAGCAGCCCCCTGACAGGGTTCACCGGGGAGCTGTTTTTT,CASSPLTGFTGELFF
NA,TRBJ1-4,TRBV29-1,NA,12,TGCAGCGTTCAGGAGCCGAATGAAAAACTGTTTTTT,CSVQEPNEKLFF
TRBD1,TRBJ2-7,TRBV10-1,NA,14,TGCGCCAGCTCCCCGGACAGGGTAGGGTACGAGCAGTACTTC,CASSPDRVGYEQYF
NA,TRBJ2-6,TRBV28,NA,15,TGTGCCAGCAGTCTCCGGAGGCCCGGGGCCAACGTCCTGACTTTC,CASSLRRPGANVLTF
TRBD2,TRBJ2-1,TRBV5-1,NA,15,TGCGCCAGCAAACTAGCGGGAGGGTTTGGGGATGAGCAGTTCTTC,CASKLAGGFGDEQFF
NA,TRBJ2-3,TRBV11-2,NA,14,TGTGCCAGCAGCTTCAGACGGGTCACAGATACGCAGTATTTT,CASSFRRVTDTQYF
TRBD2,TRBJ2-2,TRBV30,NA,16,TGTGCCTGGATAGCTAGCGGATTATCGAACACCGGGGAGCTGTTTTTT,CAWIASGLSNTGELFF
NA,TRBJ2-3,TRBV30,few,12,TGTGCCTGGAGTGGGCACACAGATACGCAGTATTTT,CAWSGHTDTQYF
NA,TRBJ2-1,TRBV2,NA,11,TGTGCCAGCAGTGAATTTTCCGCCCAGTTCTTC,CASSEFSAQFF
NA,TRBJ2-3,TRBV7-8,NA,11,TGTGCCAGCAGCCTCACAGATACGCAGTATTTT,CASSLTDTQYF
NA,TRBJ2-1,TRBV19,NA,14,TGTGCCAGTAGTATAGATCGCGGGGGCGGTGAGCAGTTCTTC,CASSIDRGGGEQFF
TRBD1,TRBJ2-7,TRBV6-6,few,15,TGTGCCAGCAGGAGGGGAGACAGGGGCCCGTACGAGCAGTACTTC,CASRRGDRGPYEQYF
NA,TRBJ1-1,TRBV18,NA,14,TGTGCCAGCTCACCACCGGGGGGGGTAACTGAAGCTTTCTTT,CASSPPGGVTEAFF
TRBD1,TRBJ2-2,TRBV5-1,NA,17,TGCGCCAGCAGCTTTGGGGACAGGCCTTCGAACACCGGGGAGCTGTTTTTT,CASSFGDRPSNTGELFF
NA,TRBJ1-2,TRBV5-6,NA,15,TGTGCCAGCAGCTTGGTTGGACATAATAACTATGGCTACACCTTC,CASSLVGHNNYGYTF
NA,TRBJ1-4,TRBV5-1,NA,14,TGCGCCAGCAGCTTAGGAGGCGTTAATGAAAAACTGTTTTTT,CASSLGGVNEKLFF
TRBD1,TRBJ1-6,TRBV9,few,15,TGTGCCAGCAGCGTAGAAAACAGGGGGAATTCACCCCTCCACTTT,CASSVENRGNSPLHF
NA,TRBJ2-7,TRBV5-6,NA,15,TGTGCCAGCAGCTTTACAGGGACTACGGGGCACGAGCAGTACTTC,CASSFTGTTGHEQYF
TRBD1,TRBJ2-1,TRBV5-6,NA,15,TGTGCCAGCAGCCCGTGGACAGGGGCTCGCGATGAGCAGTTCTTC,CASSPWTGARDEQFF
NA,TRBJ1-1,TRBV2,once,14,TGTGCCAGCAGTGTTATTTCTATGAACACTGAAGCTTTCTTT,CASSVISMNTEAFF
TRBD2,TRBJ2-2,TRBV5-4,NA,20,TGTGCCAGCAGCTTGGGTTCAGGGTCTAGCGGGAGGGCCGGAACCGGGGAGCTGTTTTTT,CASSLGSGSSGRAGTGELFF
TRBD2,TRBJ2-4,TRBV27,NA,12,TGTGCCAGCAGTTCCGGGGAGGGCATTCAGTACTTC,CASSSGEGIQYF
NA,TRBJ2-7,TRBV4-1,NA,14,TGCGCCAGCAGCCAAGTCAGTCAGGGCTACGAGCAGTACTTC,CASSQVSQGYEQYF
NA,TRBJ2-7,TRBV28,few,14,TGTGCCAGCAGTCTGACTGAACCTCCCTACGAGCAGTACTTC,CASSLTEPPYEQYF
NA,TRBJ1-5,TRBV4-1,few,13,TGCGCCAGCAGCCAAGGGGGGGGTCAGCCCCAGCATTTT,CASSQGGGQPQHF
TRBD1,TRBJ1-2,TRBV10-2,few,13,TGCGCCAGCAGTCGACAGGGGGACTATGGCTACACCTTC,CASSRQGDYGYTF
TRBD1,TRBJ1-2,TRBV27,few,15,TGTGCCAGCTCACGACAGGGGGCGAGAGACTATGGCTACACCTTC,CASSRQGARDYGYTF
NA,TRBJ2-5,TRBV7-9,NA,15,TGTGCCAGCAGCTTAAGATTACAGTCCCAAGAGACCCAGTACTTC,CASSLRLQSQETQYF
NA,TRBJ1-1,TRBV5-1,NA,13,TGCGCCAGCAGCTTCGACAGGTACACTGAAGCTTTCTTT,CASSFDRYTEAFF